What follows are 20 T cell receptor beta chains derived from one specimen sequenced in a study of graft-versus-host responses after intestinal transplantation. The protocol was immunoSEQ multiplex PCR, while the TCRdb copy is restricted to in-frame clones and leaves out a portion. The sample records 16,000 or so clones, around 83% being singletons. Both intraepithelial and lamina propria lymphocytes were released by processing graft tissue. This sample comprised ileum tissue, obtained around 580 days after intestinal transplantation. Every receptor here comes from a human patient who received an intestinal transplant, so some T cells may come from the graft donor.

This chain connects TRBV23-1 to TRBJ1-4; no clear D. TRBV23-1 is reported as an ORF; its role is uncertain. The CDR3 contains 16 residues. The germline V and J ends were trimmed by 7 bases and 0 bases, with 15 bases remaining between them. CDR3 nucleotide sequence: TGCGCCAGCACTTGTTTCGCTTCCGCAACTAATGAAAAACTGTTTTTT. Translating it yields CASTCFASATNEKLFF.

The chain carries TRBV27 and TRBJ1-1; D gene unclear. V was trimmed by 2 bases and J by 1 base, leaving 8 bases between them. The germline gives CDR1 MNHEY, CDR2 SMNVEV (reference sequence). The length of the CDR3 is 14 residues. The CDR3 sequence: CASSLSGPNTEAFF. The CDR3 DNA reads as TGTGCCAGCAGTTTAAGCGGTCCGAACACTGAAGCTTTCTTT.

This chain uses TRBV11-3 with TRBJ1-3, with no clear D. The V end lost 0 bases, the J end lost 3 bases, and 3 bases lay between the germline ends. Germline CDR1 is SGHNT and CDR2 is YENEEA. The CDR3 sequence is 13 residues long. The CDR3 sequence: CASSLDSGNTIYF. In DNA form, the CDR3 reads TGTGCCAGCAGCTTAGACAGTGGAAACACCATATATTTT. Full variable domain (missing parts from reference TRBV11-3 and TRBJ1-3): EAGVVQSPRYKIIEKKQPVAFWCNPISGHNTLYWYLQNLGQGPELLIRYENEEAVDDSQLPKDRFSAERLKGVDSTLKIQPAELGDSAVYLCASSLDSGNTIYFGEGSWLTVV.

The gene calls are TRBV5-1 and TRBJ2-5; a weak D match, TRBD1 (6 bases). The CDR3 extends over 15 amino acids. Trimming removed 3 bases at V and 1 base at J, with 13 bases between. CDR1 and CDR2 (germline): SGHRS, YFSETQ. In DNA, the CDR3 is TGCGCCAGCAGCTCTGCACAGGGCCCCCAAGAGACCCAGTACTTC. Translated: CASSSAQGPQETQYF.

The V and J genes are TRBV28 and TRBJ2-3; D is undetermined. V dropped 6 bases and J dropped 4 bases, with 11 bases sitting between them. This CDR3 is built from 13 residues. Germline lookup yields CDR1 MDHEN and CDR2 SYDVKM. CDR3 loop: CASSLRASDTQYF. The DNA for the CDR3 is TGTGCCAGCAGCTTAAGGGCATCAGATACGCAGTATTTT.

The CDR3 DNA reads as TGCGCCAGCAGCTTTGACAGTCTGGAGCCCCAGCATTTT. As protein: CASSFDSLEPQHF. V gene TRBV5-1 combines with J gene TRBJ1-5, with a weak D call TRBD1 (5 bases). The CDR3 runs 13 residues. CDR1 and CDR2 (germline): SGHRS, YFSETQ. The V end lost 2 bases, the J end lost 8 bases, and 11 bases lay between the germline ends.

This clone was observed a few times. CDR3 nucleotide sequence: TGTGCCACCAGCAGAGGCAGGGGGGAAGGCTACGAGCAGTACTTC. It yields the protein CATSRGRGEGYEQYF. The chain links TRBV15 to TRBJ2-5; D is perhaps TRBD1 (7 bases). The DNA matches TRBJ2-7 better at its end, which makes the J call doubtful. Germline V lookup: CDR1 LNHNV, CDR2 YYDKDF (reference sequence). The CDR3 consists of 15 residues.

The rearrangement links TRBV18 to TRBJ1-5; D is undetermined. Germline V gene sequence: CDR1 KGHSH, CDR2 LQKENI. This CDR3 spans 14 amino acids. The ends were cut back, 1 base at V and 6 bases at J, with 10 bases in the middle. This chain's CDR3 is CASSPLMKGQPQHF. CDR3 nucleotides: TGTGCCAGCTCACCACTTATGAAGGGTCAGCCCCAGCATTTT.

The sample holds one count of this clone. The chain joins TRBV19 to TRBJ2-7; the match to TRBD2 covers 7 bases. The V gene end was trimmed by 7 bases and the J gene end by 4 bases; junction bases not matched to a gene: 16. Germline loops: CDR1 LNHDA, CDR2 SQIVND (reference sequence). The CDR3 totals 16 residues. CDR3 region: CASKAHALGGGYEQYF. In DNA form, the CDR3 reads TGTGCCAGTAAAGCGCACGCCCTGGGGGGGGGATACGAGCAGTACTTC.

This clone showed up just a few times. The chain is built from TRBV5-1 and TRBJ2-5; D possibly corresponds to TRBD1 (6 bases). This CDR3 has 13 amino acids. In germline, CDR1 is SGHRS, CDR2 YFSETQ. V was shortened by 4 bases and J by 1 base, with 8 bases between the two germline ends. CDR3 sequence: CASSPDSQETQYF. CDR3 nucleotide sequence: TGCGCCAGCAGCCCGGACAGCCAAGAGACCCAGTACTTC.

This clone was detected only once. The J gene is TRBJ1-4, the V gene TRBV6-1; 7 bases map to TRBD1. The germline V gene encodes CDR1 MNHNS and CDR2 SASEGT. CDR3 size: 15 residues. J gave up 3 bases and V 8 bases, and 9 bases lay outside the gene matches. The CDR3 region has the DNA TGTGCCAGCCACCGACAGGGAGGAGCTAATGAAAAACTGTTTTTT. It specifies CASHRQGGANEKLFF.

CDR3 nucleotide sequence: TGCGCCAGCAGCTTGGGCGAATGGGGGGCCGCTGAAGCTTTCTTT. As protein: CASSLGEWGAAEAFF. J is TRBJ1-1 and V is TRBV5-1; possible D gene TRBD1, 6 bases. The CDR3 is made up of 15 amino acids. Between the trimmed V and J ends, which lost 0 bases and 6 bases, there was a span of 15 bases. Germline loops: CDR1 SGHRS, CDR2 YFSETQ.

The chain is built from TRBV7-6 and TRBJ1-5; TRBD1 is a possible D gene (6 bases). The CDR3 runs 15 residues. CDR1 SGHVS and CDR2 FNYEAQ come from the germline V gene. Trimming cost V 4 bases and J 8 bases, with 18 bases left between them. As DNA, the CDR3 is TGTGCCAGCAGCTGGGGGCGGGTTTACGGGGAGCCCCAGCATTTT. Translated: CASSWGRVYGEPQHF. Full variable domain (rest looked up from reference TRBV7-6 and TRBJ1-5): GAGVSQSPRYKVTKRGQDVALRCDPISGHVSLYWYRQALGQGPEFLTYFNYEAQQDKSGLPNDRFSAERPEGSISTLTIQRTEQRDSAMYRCASSWGRVYGEPQHFGDGTRLSIL.

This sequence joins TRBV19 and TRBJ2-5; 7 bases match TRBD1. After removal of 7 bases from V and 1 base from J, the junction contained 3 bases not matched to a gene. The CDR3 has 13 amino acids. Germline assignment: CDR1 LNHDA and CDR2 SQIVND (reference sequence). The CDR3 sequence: CASTGTAQETQYF. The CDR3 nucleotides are TGTGCCAGTACCGGGACAGCCCAAGAGACCCAGTACTTC.

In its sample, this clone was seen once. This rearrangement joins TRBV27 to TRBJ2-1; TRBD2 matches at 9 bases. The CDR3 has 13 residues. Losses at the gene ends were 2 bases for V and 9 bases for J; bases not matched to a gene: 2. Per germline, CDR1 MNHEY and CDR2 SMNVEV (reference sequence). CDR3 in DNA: TGTGCCAGCAGTTTACAAGCGGGAGGTGAGCAGTTCTTC. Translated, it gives CASSLQAGGEQFF.

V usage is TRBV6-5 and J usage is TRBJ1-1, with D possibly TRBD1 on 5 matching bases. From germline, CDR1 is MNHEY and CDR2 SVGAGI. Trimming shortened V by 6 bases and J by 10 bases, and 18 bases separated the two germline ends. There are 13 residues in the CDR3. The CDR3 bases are TGTGCCAGCAGCCTCGTTGGGGGGAGAATAGCTTTCTTT. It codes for CASSLVGGRIAFF.

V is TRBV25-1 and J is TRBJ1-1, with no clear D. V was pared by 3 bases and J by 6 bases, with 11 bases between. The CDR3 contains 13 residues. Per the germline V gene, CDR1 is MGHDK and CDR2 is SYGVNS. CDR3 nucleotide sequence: TGTGCCAGCAGTGAGGAGGGAAAGGCTGAAGCTTTCTTT. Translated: CASSEEGKAEAFF.

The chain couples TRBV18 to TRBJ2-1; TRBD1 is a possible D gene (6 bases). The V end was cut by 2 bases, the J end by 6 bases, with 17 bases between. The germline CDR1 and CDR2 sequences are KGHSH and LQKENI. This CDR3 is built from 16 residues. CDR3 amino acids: CASSPNSGTRSNEQFF. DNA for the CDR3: TGTGCCAGCTCACCAAACTCCGGGACAAGGAGCAATGAGCAGTTCTTC.

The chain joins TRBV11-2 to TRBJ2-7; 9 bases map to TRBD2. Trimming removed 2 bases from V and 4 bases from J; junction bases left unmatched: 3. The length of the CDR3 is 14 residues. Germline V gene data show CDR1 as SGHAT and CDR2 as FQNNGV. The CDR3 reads CASSLSGGRYEQYF. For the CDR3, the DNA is TGTGCCAGCAGCTTAAGCGGGGGGAGATACGAGCAGTACTTC.

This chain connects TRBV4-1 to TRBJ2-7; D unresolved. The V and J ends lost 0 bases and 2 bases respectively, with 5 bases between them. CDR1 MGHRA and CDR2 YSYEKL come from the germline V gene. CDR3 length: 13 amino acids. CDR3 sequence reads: CASSQELAYEQYF. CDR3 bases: TGCGCCAGCAGCCAAGAGCTCGCCTACGAGCAGTACTTC.